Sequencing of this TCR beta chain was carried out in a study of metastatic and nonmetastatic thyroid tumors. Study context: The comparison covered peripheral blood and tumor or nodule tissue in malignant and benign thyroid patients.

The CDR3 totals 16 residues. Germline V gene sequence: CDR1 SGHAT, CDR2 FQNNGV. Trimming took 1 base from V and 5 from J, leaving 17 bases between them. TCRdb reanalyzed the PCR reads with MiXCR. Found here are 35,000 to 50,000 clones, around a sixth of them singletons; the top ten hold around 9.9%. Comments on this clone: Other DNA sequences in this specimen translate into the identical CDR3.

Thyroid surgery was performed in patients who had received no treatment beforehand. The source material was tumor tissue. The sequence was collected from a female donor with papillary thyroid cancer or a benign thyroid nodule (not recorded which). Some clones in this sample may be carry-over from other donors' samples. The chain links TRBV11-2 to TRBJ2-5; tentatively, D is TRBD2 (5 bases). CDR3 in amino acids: CASSLVLGGQVETQYF. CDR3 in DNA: TGTGCCAGCAGCTTAGTTCTGGGCGGGCAGGTGGAGACCCAGTACTTC. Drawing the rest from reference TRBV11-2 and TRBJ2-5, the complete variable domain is EAGVAQSPRYKIIEKRQSVAFWCNPISGHATLYWYQQILGQGPKLLIQFQNNGVVDDSQLPKDRFSAERLKGVDSTLKIQPAKLEDSAVYLCASSLVLGGQVETQYFGPGTRLLVL.